The 28 T cell receptor beta chains reported below all come from one sample, sequenced in a study of human T cells and chemical hapten exposure. One entry per CDR3 protein, called by TCRdb with MiXCR from the RACE reads. The sample has 150,000 to 200,000 distinct CDR3 sequences; approximately 24% are singletons. Time point given: patch test 3, about 24 weeks after DPC sensitization. Treatment: therapeutic diphenylcyclopropenone sensitization with weekly scalp DPC. The material sequenced was whole blood, taken in connection with sensitization to the hapten diphenylcyclopropenone (DPC). These receptors originate from a woman in her 40s with alopecia areata. Some clones in this sample may be carry-over from other donors' samples.

This chain links TRBV29-1 with TRBJ1-1, with D maybe TRBD1 (5 bases). V lost 4 bases and J lost 2, with 14 bases in between. CDR1 and CDR2 (germline): SQVTM, ANQGSEA. The CDR3 length is 14 residues. The CDR3 DNA reads as TGCAGCGTTGGGAAGTCGGGGGGTAACACTGAAGCTTTCTTT. This gives the protein CSVGKSGGNTEAFF.

Many counts were recorded for this clonotype. The chain couples TRBV5-1 to TRBJ2-5; D is unresolved. This CDR3 has 11 amino acids. V was trimmed by 6 bases and J by 4 bases, leaving 7 bases between them. Germline loops: CDR1 SGHRS, CDR2 YFSETQ. The CDR3 DNA is TGCGCCAGCACGTTGGGAGAGACCCAGTACTTC. This codes for CASTLGETQYF.

V and J are TRBV6-2 or TRBV6-3 and TRBJ2-1, with a tentative D call TRBD2 (6 bases). V lost 5 bases, J lost 1 base, and 15 bases lay in between. Germline V lookup: CDR1 MNHEY, CDR2 SVGEGT. The CDR3 spans 16 residues. The CDR3 loop reads CASSEPGGGSYNEQFF. For the CDR3, the DNA is TGTGCCAGCAGTGAGCCTGGGGGAGGTTCCTACAATGAGCAGTTCTTC.

The V call is TRBV10-3, the J call TRBJ2-7, with 13 bases fitting TRBD2. Germline CDR1 ENHRY, CDR2 SYGVKD. Trimming at V came to 8 bases and at J to 0 bases, leaving 4 bases not matched to a gene. The CDR3 totals 15 residues. The CDR3 coding sequence is TGTGCCATCGGGACTAGCGGGACTAACTCCTACGAGCAGTACTTC. It yields the protein CAIGTSGTNSYEQYF.

In this sample, this clonotype turned up a few times. The rearrangement uses TRBV6-2 or TRBV6-3 and TRBJ2-2, with a tentative D call TRBD1 (5 bases). Germline V gene lookup returns CDR1 MNHEY and CDR2 SVGEGT. The CDR3 extends over 14 amino acids. V was cut by 7 bases and J by 0 bases, with 9 bases left in between. For the CDR3, the DNA is TGTGCCAGCAAGGGGATGACGAACACCGGGGAGCTGTTTTTT. Protein product: CASKGMTNTGELFF.

This clonotype showed up many times. V gene TRBV9 combines with J gene TRBJ2-5, with D perhaps matching TRBD2 (6 bases). The germline gives CDR1 SGDLS, CDR2 YYNGEE. The CDR3 is 15 amino acids. V was clipped by 0 bases and J by 5 bases, with 14 bases between them. CDR3 sequence reads: CASSVGGNRPETQYF. CDR3 bases: TGTGCCAGCAGCGTAGGCGGGAACCGCCCGGAGACCCAGTACTTC.

This clonotype was counted ten times or more. The chain uses TRBV6-2 or TRBV6-3 and TRBJ2-7; TRBD2 agrees at 7 bases. Germline V CDR1 and CDR2: MNHEY, SVGEGT. The CDR3 has 15 residues. The ends lost 0 bases at V and 2 bases at J; junction bases unmatched: 4. CDR3 DNA sequence: TGTGCCAGCAGTTACTCCGGGACTACGACCTACGAGCAGTACTTC. It is translated as CASSYSGTTTYEQYF.

The chain employs TRBV7-2 and TRBJ2-1; TRBD2 matches 10 bases. The trim removed 4 bases at V and 11 bases at J, leaving 5 bases unmatched. Per the germline V gene, CDR1 is SGHTA and CDR2 is FQGNSA. The CDR3 runs 13 residues. In nucleotides, the CDR3 is TGTGCCAGCAGCTCGTTAGCGGGAGGCCAGCAGTTCTTC. Amino acids: CASSSLAGGQQFF.

This clonotype was observed a handful of times. V and J are TRBV7-2 and TRBJ1-3; 9 bases line up with TRBD1. The CDR3 is 15 residues long. The V gene end was trimmed by 6 bases and the J gene end by 2 bases; junction bases not matched to a gene: 5. Per the germline V gene, CDR1 is SGHTA and CDR2 is FQGNSA. CDR3 residues: CASRPTGGPGNTIYF. The CDR3 bases are TGTGCCAGCAGACCAACAGGGGGCCCTGGAAACACCATATATTTT.

This clonotype was counted between two and nine times. The chain couples TRBV28 to TRBJ2-7; D remains ambiguous. Germline V gene sequence: CDR1 MDHEN, CDR2 SYDVKM. Trimming took off 3 bases at V and 0 bases at J, with 15 bases between the two ends. The CDR3 consists of 16 residues. The CDR3 DNA reads TGTGCCAGCAGTTTGGGAAGCAGGTCCTACTCCTACGAGCAGTACTTC. Encoded protein: CASSLGSRSYSYEQYF.

This clonotype has just a few counts. The chain links TRBV28 to TRBJ2-7; the D gene is possibly TRBD2 (7 bases). There are 15 residues in the CDR3. Between the trimmed V and J ends, which lost 0 bases and 4 bases, there was a span of 13 bases. CDR1 MDHEN and CDR2 SYDVKM come from the germline V gene. This chain's CDR3 is CASSLWPGEGYEQYF. CDR3 nucleotides: TGTGCCAGCAGTTTATGGCCAGGGGAGGGGTACGAGCAGTACTTC.

This clonotype was seen more than once but under ten times. The chain carries TRBV7-3 and TRBJ1-1; the D gene is possibly TRBD1 (5 bases). This CDR3 is 14 amino acids long. CDR1 SGHTA and CDR2 FQGTGA come from the germline V gene. V was clipped by 6 bases and J by 4 bases, with 15 bases between them. CDR3 region: CASRTDFQSTEAFF. The CDR3 nucleotides read TGTGCCAGCAGGACAGATTTTCAGAGCACTGAAGCTTTCTTT.

For the CDR3, the DNA is TGTGCCAGCAGCTTAGTAGTTGAGCAGTTCTTC. This encodes CASSLVVEQFF. This chain links TRBV11-2 with TRBJ2-1; no clear D gene. The CDR3 runs to 11 residues. The germline V and J ends were trimmed by 1 base and 9 bases, with 4 bases remaining between them. CDR1 and CDR2 from the germline V gene are SGHAT and FQNNGV.

The sample holds a few counts of this clonotype. This chain uses TRBV30 with TRBJ1-4, with D unclear. Germline CDR1 is GTSNPN and CDR2 is SVGIG (reference sequence). Trimming removed 4 bases from V and 4 bases from J, with 10 bases in between. There are 13 residues in the CDR3. The CDR3 loop is CAWNAEINEKLFF. CDR3 nucleotides: TGTGCCTGGAACGCGGAGATTAATGAAAAACTGTTTTTT.

The chain combines TRBV27 with TRBJ2-1, with a weak D call TRBD2 (6 bases). V lost 6 bases and J 5 bases, leaving 17 bases between the germline ends. Per germline, CDR1 MNHEY and CDR2 SMNVEV (reference sequence). This CDR3 has 15 amino acids. The DNA for the CDR3 is TGTGCCAGCAGCTCGGGAGCGCGCAGGAACAATGAGCAGTTCTTC. Translated, it gives CASSSGARRNNEQFF.

This clonotype was observed a handful of times. The V gene is TRBV10-3, the J gene TRBJ2-7, with TRBD1 matching 9 bases. V lost 5 bases and J lost 5; bases outside the gene matches: 1. Germline V gene data show CDR1 as ENHRY and CDR2 as SYGVKD. This CDR3 region has 12 residues. CDR3 sequence reads: CAISTGGDEQYF. For the CDR3, the DNA is TGTGCCATCAGTACAGGGGGCGACGAGCAGTACTTC.

This clonotype was recorded only once. The CDR3 loop reads CASTPHSGVQETQYF. CDR3 in DNA: TGTGCCAGCACCCCCCATAGCGGGGTTCAAGAGACCCAGTACTTC. The chain combines TRBV9 with TRBJ2-5; the match to TRBD2 covers 8 bases. The V gene end was trimmed by 6 bases and the J gene end by 2 bases; junction bases not matched to a gene: 9. Germline loops: CDR1 SGDLS, CDR2 YYNGEE. This CDR3 comprises 15 residues.

The J gene is TRBJ1-1, the V gene TRBV20-1; D remains unclear. V dropped 1 base and J dropped 6 bases, with 6 bases sitting between them. The CDR3 loop spans 11 amino acids. Germline assignment: CDR1 DFQATT and CDR2 SNEGSKA (reference sequence). The CDR3 bases are TGCAGTGCTAGAGGTAATGCTGAAGCTTTCTTT. Amino acids: CSARGNAEAFF.

This clonotype was seen only once. Its ends do not fully match the called genes, so a read error is possible. The rearrangement joins TRBV3-1 to TRBJ2-5, with D tentatively TRBD2 (6 bases). The CDR3 is made up of 12 amino acids. CDR1 and CDR2 (germline): LGHDT, YNNKEL (reference sequence). The CDR3 nucleotides read TGTGCCAGCAGCCAATTCTCCCGGACTATCGACTTC. Amino acid sequence: CASSQFSRTIDF.

The chain employs TRBV4-3 and TRBJ2-1, with 13 nucleotides matching TRBD2. V shed 0 bases and J 5 bases; nucleotides not matched to a gene: 7. Germline V gene sequence: CDR1 LGHNA, CDR2 YSLEER. CDR3 length: 18 residues. The CDR3 DNA sequence: TGCGCCAGCAGCCAAGAAGGGACTAGCGGGAAAAAGGACAATGAGCAGTTCTTC. It yields the protein CASSQEGTSGKKDNEQFF.

The chain employs TRBV5-6 and TRBJ1-2, with D possibly being TRBD1 (5 bases). The CDR3 has 13 residues. V lost 4 bases, J lost 5 bases, and 12 bases lay in between. Germline lookup yields CDR1 SGHDT and CDR2 YYEEEE. CDR3 DNA: TGTGCCAGCAGCCCGCGCGCAGGGTATGGCTACACCTTC. It is translated as CASSPRAGYGYTF.

This clonotype was seen a few times. This chain links TRBV4-1 with TRBJ2-3, with D possibly TRBD1 on 6 matching bases. The CDR3 spans 15 residues. Germline V CDR1 and CDR2: MGHRA, YSYEKL. The V and J ends lost 0 bases and 4 bases respectively, with 11 bases between them. CDR3 bases: TGCGCCAGCAGCCAAGAGGGACAAGCGTCAGATACGCAGTATTTT. Translating gives CASSQEGQASDTQYF.

CDR3 in amino acids: CAISEATGNEQYF. CDR3 nucleotides: TGTGCCATCAGTGAGGCAACCGGGAACGAGCAGTACTTC. J is TRBJ2-7 and V is TRBV10-3, with D perhaps TRBD2 (5 bases). This CDR3 is built from 13 residues. The germline V and J ends were trimmed by 2 bases and 5 bases, with 10 bases remaining between them. Looked up from germline, CDR1 is ENHRY and CDR2 is SYGVKD.

The chain is built from TRBV29-1 and TRBJ2-3; 9 bases are a match to TRBD2. Germline V gives CDR1 SQVTM, CDR2 ANQGSEA. The CDR3 is 15 amino acids. The J segment lost 6 bases and the V segment lost 6 bases, leaving 13 bases of the junction unmatched. CDR3 bases: TGCAGCGTCCTCTTAGCGGGAGTGGGGCTGGATACGCAGTATTTT. This encodes CSVLLAGVGLDTQYF.

CDR3 sequence (DNA): TGTGCCAGCAGCACCACCAGCGGGGGTCCCTACAATGAGCAGTTCTTC. It encodes CASSTTSGGPYNEQFF. The V call is TRBV7-2, the J call TRBJ2-1; 8 bases align to TRBD2. The CDR3 consists of 16 residues. Germline V gives CDR1 SGHTA, CDR2 FQGNSA. The junction had 8 bases not matched to a gene; V was cut back by 5 bases and J by 2 bases.

There are a few counts of this clonotype. The V call is TRBV20-1, the J call TRBJ1-4; maybe TRBD1 (5 bases). The CDR3 has 14 residues. Looked up from germline, CDR1 is DFQATT and CDR2 is SNEGSKA (reference sequence). The ends were cut back, 1 base at V and 8 bases at J, with 14 bases in the middle. Here the CDR3 reads CSARVWGIYEKLFF. CDR3 in DNA: TGCAGTGCTAGAGTGTGGGGGATATACGAAAAACTGTTTTTT.

This clonotype was seen only a few times. V usage is TRBV29-1 and J usage is TRBJ1-1; 8 bases align to TRBD1. Germline V gene data show CDR1 as SQVTM and CDR2 as ANQGSEA. J gave up 3 bases and V 6 bases, and 9 bases lay outside the gene matches. The CDR3 length is 14 residues. The CDR3 region has the DNA TGCAGCGTACCGGACAGGGCCTGGGACACTGAAGCTTTCTTT. Encoded protein: CSVPDRAWDTEAFF.

The sample holds one count of this clonotype. This chain links TRBV29-1 with TRBJ2-3, with 7 bases matching TRBD1. Germline V gene data show CDR1 as SQVTM and CDR2 as ANQGSEA. The CDR3 is 12 residues long. Trimming took 8 bases from V and 3 from J; bases not matched to a gene: 5. This chain's CDR3 is CSFGTETDTQYF. The CDR3 coding sequence is TGCAGCTTCGGGACAGAAACAGATACGCAGTATTTT.